These 29 T cell receptor beta chains were all obtained from the same sample, sequenced in a study of CD8 T cells in ankylosing spondylitis. TCRdb re-called the 5' RACE reads through MiXCR, storing one row per CDR3 protein. Seen here are around 330,000 distinct CDR3 sequences, approximately 10% observed once, and the top ten hold roughly 9.2%. The specimen sequenced was blood, either unsorted or a sorted T cell fraction (not recorded which). The receptor set was obtained from a female donor with ankylosing spondylitis or in good health (not recorded which).

In this sample, this clonotype turned up many times. The rearrangement uses TRBV20-1 and TRBJ1-1; D may be TRBD1 (6 bases). This CDR3 has 19 amino acids. CDR1 is DFQATT, CDR2 SNEGSKA, per germline (reference sequence). The V gene lost 1 base and the J gene lost 4 bases, with 28 bases spanning the gap. This CDR3 reads CSARGAFRGGLLSVTEAFF. CDR3 bases: TGCAGTGCTAGAGGGGCTTTTAGGGGGGGGCTCCTGTCGGTCACTGAAGCTTTCTTT.

This clonotype was recorded a few times. The chain has TRBV20-1 and TRBJ2-7; no clear D. The ends were cut back, 3 bases at V and 3 bases at J, with 9 bases in the middle. Germline CDR1 reads DFQATT; CDR2 reads SNEGSKA (reference sequence). The CDR3 runs 12 residues. The CDR3 reads CSASSTNYEQYF. The CDR3 nucleotides read TGCAGTGCTAGCTCCACCAACTACGAGCAGTACTTC.

This clonotype was detected many times. The chain carries TRBV27 and TRBJ2-2; weak D call: TRBD2 (5 bases). Trimming cost V 0 bases and J 6 bases, with 11 bases left between them. CDR1 and CDR2 from the germline V gene are MNHEY and SMNVEV (reference sequence). This CDR3 comprises 15 residues. In DNA form, the CDR3 reads TGTGCCAGCAGTTTATCAATCGCGGGTTCCGGGGAGCTGTTTTTT. Amino acids: CASSLSIAGSGELFF.

This clonotype was counted ten times or more. The chain employs TRBV6-1 and TRBJ2-1, with TRBD1 identical over 7 bases. Germline CDR1 reads MNHNS; CDR2 reads SASEGT. The CDR3 totals 17 residues. V trimming: 5 bases; J trimming: 5 bases; junction bases outside the gene matches: 15. CDR3 sequence reads: CASSQWAFGTDNNEQFF. For the CDR3, the DNA is TGTGCCAGCAGTCAGTGGGCCTTCGGGACAGACAACAATGAGCAGTTCTTC.

This clonotype appeared many times. The chain couples TRBV11-2 to TRBJ1-4, with no clear D. The CDR3 covers 14 residues. CDR1 and CDR2 from the germline V gene are SGHAT and FQNNGV. The V end lost 4 bases, the J end lost 0 bases, and 6 bases lay between the germline ends. CDR3 region: CASSSDATNEKLFF. CDR3 DNA sequence: TGTGCCAGCAGCTCTGATGCAACTAATGAAAAACTGTTTTTT.

The rearrangement uses TRBV27 and TRBJ2-7, with no clear D. Germline CDR1 and CDR2: MNHEY and SMNVEV (reference sequence). This CDR3 region has 16 residues. V was clipped by 7 bases and J by 3 bases, with 22 bases between them. The CDR3 reads CASNPDGTNPGYEQYF. CDR3 bases: TGTGCCAGCAACCCGGACGGTACTAATCCGGGCTACGAGCAGTACTTC.

The chain couples TRBV7-9 to TRBJ2-1; D unclear. Trimming removed 2 bases at V and 0 bases at J, with 14 bases between. Looked up from germline, CDR1 is SEHNR and CDR2 is FQNEAQ (reference sequence). The CDR3 has 17 amino acids. The CDR3 coding sequence is TGTGCCAGCAGCTTACGTGGAGAGGTGAGCTCCTACAATGAGCAGTTCTTC. It yields the protein CASSLRGEVSSYNEQFF.

This clonotype appeared a few times. The chain has TRBV20-1 and TRBJ2-3, with TRBD2 matching over 12 bases. The trim removed 7 bases at V and 4 bases at J, leaving 12 bases unmatched. The germline CDR1 and CDR2 sequences are DFQATT and SNEGSKA (reference sequence). There are 16 residues in the CDR3. CDR3 in amino acids: CSESTSGRTGADTQYF. The DNA of the CDR3 is TGCAGTGAATCGACTAGCGGGAGAACCGGGGCAGATACGCAGTATTTT.

In this sample, this clonotype turned up many times. The chain's CDR3 is CSAKEGEADQGEQYF. The CDR3 nucleotides are TGCAGTGCCAAAGAGGGGGAGGCGGATCAGGGAGAGCAGTACTTC. V gene TRBV20-1 combines with J gene TRBJ2-7, with D tentatively TRBD1 or TRBD2 (6 bases each). The CDR3 totals 15 residues. V dropped 6 bases and J dropped 7 bases, with 25 bases sitting between them. Germline V gene lookup returns CDR1 DFQATT and CDR2 SNEGSKA (reference sequence).

V and J are TRBV11-2 and TRBJ2-3, with TRBD2 identical over 15 bases. Germline V lookup: CDR1 SGHAT, CDR2 FQNNGV. The CDR3 has 18 amino acids. Trimming cost V 5 bases and J 2 bases; bases outside gene matches: 8. CDR3 sequence: CASSPGLAGGRYTDTQYF. Here the CDR3 DNA reads TGTGCCAGCAGCCCCGGACTAGCGGGAGGGCGGTACACAGATACGCAGTATTTT.

In its sample, this clonotype was seen many times. In DNA form, the CDR3 reads TGTGCCAGCAGCCGAGCAACGAACTATGGCTACACCTTC. Protein sequence: CASSRATNYGYTF. The chain recombines TRBV7-9 with TRBJ1-2; D gene ambiguous. Germline assignment: CDR1 SEHNR and CDR2 FQNEAQ (reference sequence). Trimming removed 5 bases from V and 2 bases from J, with 9 bases in between. The CDR3 is made up of 13 amino acids.

In this sample, this clonotype turned up many times. CDR3 nucleotide sequence: TGCAGTGCTGGGGTGGTCAGATCCTACAATGAGCAGTTCTTC. Its protein product is CSAGVVRSYNEQFF. The V call is TRBV20-1, the J call TRBJ2-1; no clear D. Germline lookup yields CDR1 DFQATT and CDR2 SNEGSKA (reference sequence). CDR3 length: 14 amino acids. V was clipped by 5 bases and J by 1 base, with 12 bases between them.

There are a few counts of this clonotype. The chain carries TRBV7-9 and TRBJ1-1; D unclear. The length of the CDR3 is 17 residues. V dropped 0 bases and J dropped 6 bases, with 20 bases sitting between them. CDR1 SEHNR and CDR2 FQNEAQ come from the germline V gene (reference sequence). CDR3 nucleotides: TGTGCCAGCAGCTTAGCGGTCCGGGCCGGAGGGAGAGCTGAAGCTTTCTTT. This sequence encodes CASSLAVRAGGRAEAFF.

This clonotype was recorded at least ten times. The genes are TRBV7-9 and TRBJ1-1; tentatively, D is TRBD1 (5 bases). The germline gives CDR1 SEHNR, CDR2 FQNEAQ (reference sequence). Trimming cost V 1 base and J 4 bases, with 13 bases left between them. The CDR3 consists of 15 residues. CDR3 coding DNA: TGTGCCAGCAGCTTAGGGACAAGCGTTGGCACTGAAGCTTTCTTT. Translating gives CASSLGTSVGTEAFF. The variable domain in full, with the rest retrieved from reference TRBV7-9 and TRBJ1-1, is DTGVSQNPRHKITKRGQNVTFRCDPISEHNRLYWYRQTLGQGPEFLTYFQNEAQLEKSRLLSDRFSAERPKGSFSTLEIQRTEQGDSAMYLCASSLGTSVGTEAFFGQGTRLTVV.

This clonotype was detected ten times or more. The V gene is TRBV20-1, the J gene TRBJ1-4; TRBD1 is a possible D gene (5 bases). Germline values: CDR1 DFQATT, CDR2 SNEGSKA (reference sequence). CDR3 length: 13 amino acids. V shed 6 bases and J shed 5 bases, with 13 bases lying between them. The CDR3, as DNA: TGCAGTGCAGAGACAGATGGCAATGAAAAACTGTTTTTT. It codes for CSAETDGNEKLFF.

This clonotype was observed at least ten times. V and J are TRBV4-3 and TRBJ2-7, with 8 bases that match TRBD2. This CDR3 comprises 16 residues. Germline CDR1 is LGHNA and CDR2 is YSLEER. With 0 bases clipped from V and 5 bases from J, the junction kept 9 bases outside the gene matches. The CDR3 loop reads CASSQDVGEAGDEQYF. The CDR3, as DNA: TGCGCCAGCAGCCAAGATGTAGGGGAAGCGGGAGACGAGCAGTACTTC.

V is TRBV25-1 and J is TRBJ2-1, with D possibly being TRBD2 (5 bases). Trimming took 6 bases from V and 0 from J, leaving 15 bases between them. The CDR3 runs to 16 residues. CDR1 is MGHDK, CDR2 SYGVNS, per germline. The CDR3 spells CASSRQGGSSYNEQFF. The CDR3 region has the DNA TGTGCCAGCAGCCGCCAAGGAGGAAGCTCCTACAATGAGCAGTTCTTC.

The chain has TRBV7-8 and TRBJ2-7; D may be TRBD1 (5 bases). The V and J ends lost 0 bases and 3 bases respectively, with 15 bases between them. The CDR3 runs 16 residues. CDR1 is SGHVS, CDR2 FQNEAQ, per germline. The CDR3 region has the DNA TGTGCCAGCAGCTTAGCGGACCCAGGGTTTAACTACGAGCAGTACTTC. Translating gives CASSLADPGFNYEQYF.

This clonotype came up many times. CDR3 region: CSARGSTATEAFF. The CDR3, as DNA: TGCAGTGCTAGGGGGTCGACCGCAACTGAAGCTTTCTTT. The rearrangement uses TRBV20-1 and TRBJ1-1; D is unresolved. V was pared by 3 bases and J by 5 bases, with 13 bases between. CDR3 length: 13 amino acids. Looked up from germline, CDR1 is DFQATT and CDR2 is SNEGSKA (reference sequence).

This clonotype was recorded at least ten times. The chain employs TRBV5-1 and TRBJ1-2; 7 bases agree with TRBD1. The length of the CDR3 is 17 residues. Per the germline V gene, CDR1 is SGHRS and CDR2 is YFSETQ. The V and J ends lost 4 bases and 8 bases, in that order; junction bases with no gene match: 20. CDR3 sequence: CASSPEDRITLRYGYTF. As DNA, the CDR3 is TGCGCCAGCAGCCCTGAGGACAGGATAACCCTTCGATACGGCTACACCTTC. The variable domain in full, with the rest retrieved from reference TRBV5-1 and TRBJ1-2, is KAGVTQTPRYLIKTRGQQVTLSCSPISGHRSVSWYQQTPGQGLQFLFEYFSETQRNKGNFPGRFSGRQFSNSRSEMNVSTLELGDSALYLCASSPEDRITLRYGYTFGSGTRLTVV.

This clonotype occurred many times. The chain combines TRBV11-2 with TRBJ2-6; 7 bases fit TRBD2. This CDR3 has 18 residues. CDR1 is SGHAT, CDR2 FQNNGV, per germline. After removal of 2 bases from V and 5 bases from J, the junction contained 12 bases not matched to a gene. The CDR3 loop is CASSLNKAGDMWANVLTF. CDR3 nucleotides: TGTGCCAGCAGCTTAAACAAGGCGGGAGACATGTGGGCCAACGTCCTGACTTTC.

This clonotype was seen ten or more times. The V and J genes are TRBV7-2 and TRBJ2-1, with D tentatively TRBD1 (5 bases). Trimming took off 5 bases at V and 2 bases at J, with 19 bases between the two ends. Germline V gene sequence: CDR1 SGHTA, CDR2 FQGNSA. The CDR3 covers 17 residues. The CDR3 DNA follows: TGTGCCAGCAGCGACGGCAAACAGGCCCTAGCCTACAATGAGCAGTTCTTC. Its protein product is CASSDGKQALAYNEQFF.

This sequence joins TRBV6-2 or TRBV6-3 and TRBJ2-1, with TRBD1 identical over 7 bases. This CDR3 contains 14 residues. The junction had 14 bases not matched to a gene; V was cut back by 8 bases and J by 10 bases. Germline V gene data show CDR1 as MNHEY and CDR2 as SVGEGT. CDR3 amino acids: CASCRPGTEREQFF. The CDR3, as DNA: TGTGCCAGCTGTCGGCCCGGGACAGAAAGAGAGCAGTTCTTC.

In its sample, this clonotype was seen many times. The rearrangement uses TRBV11-2 and TRBJ2-7, with unresolved D. The CDR3 is made up of 12 amino acids. CDR1 and CDR2 from the germline V gene are SGHAT and FQNNGV. Trimming removed 5 bases at V and 0 bases at J, with 5 bases between. The CDR3 sequence is CASSASSYEQYF. The DNA of the CDR3 is TGTGCCAGCAGCGCCAGCTCCTACGAGCAGTACTTC.

The chain uses TRBV20-1 and TRBJ1-2, with D perhaps matching TRBD1 (5 bases). Between the trimmed V and J ends, which lost 3 bases and 7 bases, there was a span of 12 bases. From germline, CDR1 is DFQATT and CDR2 SNEGSKA (reference sequence). This CDR3 contains 12 residues. In nucleotides, the CDR3 is TGCAGTGCTAGTCTGGGACCTTTTGGCTACACCTTC. Encoded protein: CSASLGPFGYTF.

This clonotype showed up just a few times. The chain combines TRBV5-6 with TRBJ1-2; no definite D call. Germline CDR1 and CDR2: SGHDT and YYEEEE. Trimming took 4 bases from V and 0 from J, leaving 16 bases between them. The CDR3 has 16 amino acids. CDR3 in DNA: TGTGCCAGCAGCCCCTTCCTGGACGGAGCTAACTATGGCTACACCTTC. Amino acid sequence: CASSPFLDGANYGYTF.

This clonotype was seen ten or more times. Relative to the germline gene, one junction end is altered; a read error may explain this. The chain uses TRBV12-3 or TRBV12-4 and TRBJ2-6; the D is unclear. This CDR3 is built from 13 residues. The CDR3 DNA reads TGTGCCAGCAGTTCCTCTCGGGCCAACGTCCTGACTTTC. Encoded protein: CASSSSRANVLTF.

This clonotype showed up many times. CDR3 in amino acids: CSATGSDTGELFF. DNA of the CDR3: TGCAGTGCTACAGGATCCGACACCGGGGAGCTGTTTTTT. The chain combines TRBV20-1 with TRBJ2-2; D not certain. With 4 bases removed from V and 3 bases from J, the gap between germline ends came to 9 bases. The CDR3 runs 13 residues. CDR1 and CDR2 from the germline V gene are DFQATT and SNEGSKA (reference sequence).

This clonotype was seen repeatedly, ten times or more. V gene TRBV12-3 or TRBV12-4 combines with J gene TRBJ2-1; 7 bases are a match to TRBD2. The CDR3 loop spans 15 amino acids. After removal of 3 bases from V and 6 bases from J, the junction contained 8 bases not matched to a gene. The CDR3 coding sequence is TGTGCCAGCAGTTTTCGGGGGAGGGGAGGCAATGAGCAGTTCTTC. Residues: CASSFRGRGGNEQFF.